The rows below give T cell receptor beta chains drawn from one sample of a study of beta chain features in type 1 diabetes. Assay used: immunoSEQ multiplex PCR; TCRdb lists only in-frame clones, some missing. This sample has a few hundred thousand clones, with roughly 9.8% found just once. The material sequenced was central memory CD4+ T cells from blood. These TCRs come from a man aged 25-45 years with type 1 diabetes. Each CDR3 is given with its conserved first and last residue. A D gene is named only where the DNA matches it firmly. Rows give clone size only sometimes, using once, few, many, or a class for an expanded clone.

clone_size: few
d_call: NA
v_call: TRBV29-1
j_call: TRBJ2-3
cdr3_aa: CSVEGGAGTDTQYF
cdr3_nt: TGCAGCGTTGAGGGGGGGGCGGGCACAGATACGCAGTATTTT

clone_size: NA
d_call: NA
v_call: TRBV10-2
j_call: TRBJ2-7
cdr3_aa: CASRPQGYEQYF
cdr3_nt: TGCGCCAGCAGGCCCCAGGGGTACGAGCAGTACTTC

clone_size: NA
d_call: NA
v_call: TRBV29-1
j_call: TRBJ2-2
cdr3_aa: CSACRDLNTGELFF
cdr3_nt: TGCAGCGCTTGTAGGGACTTGAACACCGGGGAGCTGTTTTTT

clone_size: few
d_call: TRBD1
v_call: TRBV5-1
j_call: TRBJ1-5
cdr3_aa: CASSLDGTGNQPQHF
cdr3_nt: TGCGCCAGCAGCTTGGATGGGACAGGTAATCAGCCCCAGCATTTT

clone_size: NA
d_call: TRBD2
v_call: TRBV2
j_call: TRBJ2-1
cdr3_aa: CASTRVSGLAGGGEQFF
cdr3_nt: TGTGCCAGCACCCGGGTCTCTGGTCTAGCGGGAGGGGGTGAGCAGTTCTTC

clone_size: NA
d_call: NA
v_call: TRBV4-1
j_call: TRBJ2-7
cdr3_aa: CASSQPWGSSYEQYF
cdr3_nt: TGCGCCAGCAGCCAGCCCTGGGGGAGCTCCTACGAGCAGTACTTC

clone_size: many
d_call: NA
v_call: TRBV16
j_call: TRBJ1-5
cdr3_aa: CASSQSRLGQPQHF
cdr3_nt: TGTGCCAGCAGCCAATCCCGGCTCGGACAGCCCCAGCATTTT

clone_size: few
d_call: TRBD2
v_call: TRBV5-1
j_call: TRBJ2-2
cdr3_aa: CASSTTTSGRAAGELFF
cdr3_nt: TGCGCCAGCAGCACCACGACTAGCGGGAGGGCCGCCGGGGAGCTGTTTTTT

clone_size: once
d_call: TRBD1
v_call: TRBV7-9
j_call: TRBJ1-2
cdr3_aa: CASSPRTGGKMSYGYTF
cdr3_nt: TGTGCCAGCAGCCCGAGGACAGGGGGCAAAATGAGCTATGGCTACACCTTC

clone_size: few
d_call: NA
v_call: TRBV29-1
j_call: TRBJ2-3
cdr3_aa: CSVQRRAGSTDTQYF
cdr3_nt: TGCAGCGTCCAAAGGAGGGCAGGTTCCACAGATACGCAGTATTTT

clone_size: NA
d_call: NA
v_call: TRBV11-3
j_call: TRBJ1-3
cdr3_aa: CASSDGSGGNTIYF
cdr3_nt: TGTGCCAGCTCGGACGGTTCGGGGGGAAACACCATATATTTT

clone_size: NA
d_call: NA
v_call: TRBV7-2
j_call: TRBJ1-1
cdr3_aa: CASSLAEGTEAFF
cdr3_nt: TGTGCCAGCAGCTTAGCGGAGGGGACTGAAGCTTTCTTT

clone_size: few
d_call: NA
v_call: TRBV7-2
j_call: TRBJ1-2
cdr3_aa: CASSSLRGDGYTF
cdr3_nt: TGTGCCAGCAGCTCCCTCAGGGGAGACGGCTACACCTTC

clone_size: few
d_call: NA
v_call: TRBV7-2
j_call: TRBJ1-1
cdr3_aa: CASSSSRRGLHTEAFF
cdr3_nt: TGTGCCAGCAGCTCCTCGAGGCGGGGGCTCCATACTGAAGCTTTCTTT

clone_size: few
d_call: NA
v_call: TRBV4-3
j_call: TRBJ2-3
cdr3_aa: CASSQGTLSTDTQYF
cdr3_nt: TGCGCCAGCAGCCAAGGGACACTAAGCACAGATACGCAGTATTTT

clone_size: NA
d_call: TRBD1
v_call: TRBV6-5
j_call: TRBJ2-3
cdr3_aa: CASALQGVGLDTQYF
cdr3_nt: TGTGCCAGTGCCCTACAGGGGGTCGGTCTCGATACGCAGTATTTT

clone_size: few
d_call: NA
v_call: TRBV7-3
j_call: TRBJ2-1
cdr3_aa: CASSWELYNEQFF
cdr3_nt: TGTGCCAGCAGCTGGGAGCTTTACAATGAGCAGTTCTTC

clone_size: few
d_call: TRBD2
v_call: TRBV25-1
j_call: TRBJ2-5
cdr3_aa: CASSLTSRAIETQYF
cdr3_nt: TGTGCCAGCAGCTTGACTAGCCGGGCCATTGAGACCCAGTACTTC

clone_size: few
d_call: NA
v_call: TRBV19
j_call: TRBJ1-5
cdr3_aa: CASSIASRGALNQPQHF
cdr3_nt: TGTGCCAGTAGCATCGCGTCCCGGGGGGCCCTCAATCAGCCCCAGCATTTT

clone_size: NA
d_call: NA
v_call: TRBV9
j_call: TRBJ2-2
cdr3_aa: CASSAGLEGYTGELFF
cdr3_nt: TGTGCCAGCAGCGCCGGATTGGAGGGATACACCGGGGAGCTGTTTTTT

clone_size: NA
d_call: NA
v_call: TRBV11-2
j_call: TRBJ1-5
cdr3_aa: CASSLRFGGNQPQHF
cdr3_nt: TGTGCCAGCAGCTTAAGGTTCGGAGGAAATCAGCCCCAGCATTTT

clone_size: NA
d_call: NA
v_call: TRBV11-1
j_call: TRBJ2-3
cdr3_aa: CASSLDNPGDTQYF
cdr3_nt: TGTGCCAGCAGCTTAGACAACCCAGGCGATACGCAGTATTTT

clone_size: NA
d_call: TRBD1
v_call: TRBV28
j_call: TRBJ1-2
cdr3_aa: CASSLGGQNYGYTF
cdr3_nt: TGTGCCAGCAGTTTAGGGGGACAGAACTATGGCTACACCTTC

clone_size: once
d_call: TRBD2
v_call: TRBV7-2
j_call: TRBJ2-7
cdr3_aa: CASSPLGGVYEQYF
cdr3_nt: TGTGCCAGCAGCCCCCTGGGGGGGGTCTACGAGCAGTACTTC

clone_size: NA
d_call: TRBD1
v_call: TRBV6-1
j_call: TRBJ2-2
cdr3_aa: CASSGTGHGELFF
cdr3_nt: TGTGCCAGCAGTGGGACAGGGCACGGGGAGCTGTTTTTT